These T cell receptor beta chains were read from a single sample in a study of technical replicates of blood from a few donors. Generated by immunoSEQ multiplex PCR, the TCRdb table keeps only in-frame clones and is missing some. The sample contains 55,000 to 60,000 clones, about 94% of which appear only once. Sequencing was carried out using PBMCs. Every receptor here comes from a human donor in good health. Some clones in this sample may be carry-over from other donors' samples. Each CDR3 is given with its conserved first and last residue. The order of the fields is V gene, D gene, J gene, clone size, CDR3 protein, CDR3 DNA. D genes are given only for firm matches. Size values are once, few and many counts, or a class for expanded clones, and some rows have none.

TRBV5-5	TRBD2	TRBJ2-5	NA	CASSLVLAGYQETQYF	TGTGCCAGCAGCTTGGTTTTAGCGGGGTACCAAGAGACCCAGTACTTC
TRBV10-3	TRBD1	TRBJ1-4	NA	CAISERQGNEKLFF	TGTGCCATCAGTGAGAGACAGGGGAATGAAAAACTGTTTTTT
TRBV2	TRBD2	TRBJ2-7	NA	CASSGWTSGDDEQYF	TGTGCCAGCAGTGGATGGACTAGCGGGGATGACGAGCAGTACTTC
TRBV5-1	TRBD2	TRBJ2-5	NA	CASSSSGGRQETQYF	TGCGCCAGCAGCTCCTCTGGCGGGAGACAAGAGACCCAGTACTTC
TRBV6-1	TRBD2	TRBJ2-1	NA	CASSENGLAGYNEQFF	TGTGCCAGCAGTGAAAATGGGCTAGCGGGATACAATGAGCAGTTCTTC
TRBV11-2	NA	TRBJ2-5	NA	CASSLIYQETQYF	TGTGCCAGCAGCTTAATATACCAAGAGACCCAGTACTTC
TRBV7-9	TRBD1	TRBJ2-3	many	CASSAPRLDRGTDTQYF	TGTGCCAGCAGCGCGCCTCGCTTGGACAGGGGGACAGATACGCAGTATTTT
TRBV30	NA	TRBJ2-3	NA	CAWSGAPGTQYF	TGTGCCTGGAGCGGAGCCCCCGGGACGCAGTATTTT
TRBV5-4	NA	TRBJ2-7	NA	CASRPASQNEQYF	TGTGCCAGCAGGCCCGCGTCACAGAACGAGCAGTACTTC
TRBV7-8	NA	TRBJ1-3	NA	CASTPAGRSGNTIYF	TGTGCCAGCACCCCGGCAGGGCGTAGTGGAAACACCATATATTTT
TRBV7-2	TRBD2	TRBJ2-3	NA	CASSRTRLTDTQYF	TGTGCCAGCAGCCGGACTAGACTCACAGATACGCAGTATTTT
TRBV2	NA	TRBJ1-4	NA	CASSDWRGNEKLFF	TGTGCCAGCAGTGATTGGCGGGGGAATGAAAAACTGTTTTTT
TRBV5-4	TRBD1	TRBJ1-2	NA	CASSFDRVIGGYTF	TGTGCCAGCAGCTTCGACAGGGTAATAGGAGGCTACACCTTC
TRBV30	TRBD2	TRBJ2-7	NA	CAWSSGGSWGEQYF	TGTGCCTGGAGCTCGGGGGGTAGTTGGGGCGAGCAGTACTTC
TRBV20-1	NA	TRBJ2-5	NA	CSAGLRETQYF	TGCAGTGCTGGACTAAGGGAGACCCAGTACTTC
TRBV30	NA	TRBJ1-1	NA	CAWRRTVNTEAFF	TGTGCCTGGCGGAGGACGGTGAACACTGAAGCTTTCTTT
TRBV29-1	NA	TRBJ2-1	NA	CSVERSIYNEQFF	TGCAGCGTTGAGCGGTCGATTTACAATGAGCAGTTCTTC
TRBV2	NA	TRBJ1-2	NA	CASSRTASGGGYTF	TGTGCCAGCAGTCGGACAGCCTCCGGGGGGGGCTACACCTTC
TRBV19	NA	TRBJ1-5	NA	CASSIGGNQPQHF	TGTGCCAGTAGTATAGGAGGGAATCAGCCCCAGCATTTT
TRBV5-1	NA	TRBJ1-6	NA	CASSLEWGRTPLHF	TGCGCCAGCAGCTTGGAATGGGGGCGGACACCCCTCCACTTT
TRBV18	TRBD1	TRBJ1-1	NA	CASSTLGQGASEAFF	TGTGCCAGCTCAACACTCGGTCAGGGGGCTTCTGAAGCTTTCTTT
TRBV7-9	TRBD2	TRBJ2-7	NA	CASSLTSGSHTF	TGTGCCAGCAGTCTAACTAGCGGATCCCATACATTC
TRBV19	TRBD1	TRBJ1-6	NA	CASRRQGTANSPLHF	TGTGCCAGTAGGAGGCAAGGGACAGCCAATTCACCCCTCCACTTT
TRBV19	NA	TRBJ1-5	NA	CASSGGPLRNQPQHF	TGTGCCAGTAGTGGTGGGCCCCTCCGCAATCAGCCCCAGCATTTT
TRBV25-1	TRBD1	TRBJ2-3	NA	CASLPRGTDTQYF	TGTGCCAGCCTGCCCAGGGGGACAGATACGCAGTATTTT
TRBV4-1	TRBD1	TRBJ1-2	NA	CASSRVPGQGRTSYGYTF	TGCGCCAGCAGCCGCGTCCCGGGACAGGGAAGAACCTCCTATGGCTACACCTTC
TRBV4-3	NA	TRBJ1-2	NA	CASSQEDGVLNYGYTF	TGCGCCAGCAGCCAAGAAGACGGAGTACTCAACTATGGCTACACCTTC
TRBV11-1	TRBD1	TRBJ2-2	NA	CASSPGQGLDTGELFF	TGTGCCAGCAGCCCCGGACAGGGGTTGGACACCGGGGAGCTGTTTTTT
TRBV2	NA	TRBJ2-1	NA	CANNRAGNEQFF	TGTGCCAATAACAGGGCTGGCAATGAGCAGTTCTTC
TRBV4-1	TRBD2	TRBJ2-1	NA	CASTQGLARYNEQFF	TGCGCCAGCACCCAGGGACTAGCTCGCTACAATGAGCAGTTCTTC
TRBV27	TRBD2	TRBJ2-1	NA	CASSFSGGAFNEQFF	TGTGCCAGCAGTTTTAGCGGGGGGGCCTTTAATGAGCAGTTCTTC
TRBV5-1	TRBD1	TRBJ1-4	NA	CASSPGTGIEKLFF	TGCGCCAGCAGCCCTGGGACAGGGATTGAAAAACTGTTTTTT
TRBV9	NA	TRBJ1-2	NA	CASSVEDTSGGYTF	TGTGCCAGCAGCGTAGAAGACACGTCGGGAGGCTACACCTTC
TRBV6-1	NA	TRBJ2-7	NA	CASSDLHEQYF	TGTGCCAGCAGTGACCTCCACGAGCAGTACTTC
TRBV6-6	NA	TRBJ2-7	few	CASSIGGRFEQYF	TGTGCCAGCAGCATTGGAGGGCGTTTCGAGCAGTACTTC
TRBV19	NA	TRBJ2-3	NA	CASSMQFATDTQYF	TGTGCCAGTAGTATGCAGTTCGCCACAGATACGCAGTATTTT
TRBV5-6	NA	TRBJ2-1	once	CASSSWSLYYNEQFF	TGTGCCAGCAGCTCCTGGTCCCTCTACTACAATGAGCAGTTCTTC
TRBV7-2	NA	TRBJ1-5	NA	CASSLTNSNQPQHF	TGTGCCAGCAGCCTGACAAATAGCAATCAGCCCCAGCATTTT
TRBV5-4	NA	TRBJ2-3	NA	CASSLQGSSTDTQYF	TGTGCCAGCAGCTTACAGGGTTCTAGCACAGATACGCAGTATTTT
TRBV7-3	TRBD1	TRBJ2-2	NA	CASRKNRGLRTGELFF	TGTGCCAGCCGGAAGAACAGGGGGCTCCGGACCGGGGAGCTGTTTTTT
TRBV19	NA	TRBJ2-7	NA	CASSISRGDSYEQYF	TGTGCCAGTAGTATTTCCAGGGGGGACTCCTACGAGCAGTACTTC
TRBV5-1	TRBD2	TRBJ2-7	NA	CASSSIAGDNYEQYF	TGCGCCAGCAGCTCCATAGCGGGGGATAACTACGAGCAGTACTTC
TRBV29-1	TRBD1	TRBJ2-5	NA	CSARDSPQETQYF	TGCAGCGCACGGGACAGCCCCCAAGAGACCCAGTACTTC
TRBV5-1	TRBD2	TRBJ2-4	NA	CASSLVGTSGKWHKNIQYF	TGCGCCAGCAGCCTGGTTGGGACTAGCGGGAAATGGCACAAAAACATTCAGTACTTC
TRBV4-2	TRBD1	TRBJ1-6	NA	CASSQQGQGAYSPLHF	TGTGCCAGCAGCCAACAGGGACAGGGGGCTTATTCACCCCTCCACTTT
TRBV11-2	NA	TRBJ2-7	NA	CASSFRRGYEQYF	TGTGCCAGCAGCTTCCGCAGGGGCTACGAGCAGTACTTC
TRBV2	NA	TRBJ1-2	NA	CASTNTGYDGYTF	TGTGCCAGCACTAATACAGGGTACGATGGCTACACCTTC
TRBV4-3	NA	TRBJ2-1	NA	CASSQDVGSGYNEQFF	TGCGCCAGCAGCCAAGATGTCGGGAGTGGGTACAATGAGCAGTTCTTC
TRBV5-4	NA	TRBJ2-7	NA	CASSLWGDSNEQYF	TGTGCCAGCAGCTTGTGGGGGGATTCCAACGAGCAGTACTTC
TRBV7-2	TRBD2	TRBJ2-1	NA	CASSLVTGGTYNEQFF	TGTGCCAGCAGCTTAGTGACGGGAGGAACCTACAATGAGCAGTTCTTC
TRBV28	NA	TRBJ1-3	NA	CASSTFGGNTIYF	TGTGCCAGCAGTACCTTTGGCGGAAACACCATATATTTT
TRBV4-3	NA	TRBJ2-1	NA	CASSQVRLGYEQFF	TGCGCCAGCAGCCAAGTAAGACTAGGGTACGAGCAGTTCTTC
TRBV27	NA	TRBJ1-2	NA	CASSPQGISNGYTF	TGTGCCAGCAGTCCCCAGGGTATCTCCAATGGCTACACCTTC